A selection of T cell receptor beta chains follows, all from one sample in a study of neurological immune-mediated disorders. TCRdb re-called the 5' RACE reads through MiXCR, storing one row per CDR3 protein. The data contain about 74,000 distinct CDR3 sequences, 5.2% of them seen just once; the ten biggest clones take up 6% to 9.5%. Sample: PBMCs. The receptors shown here come from a man aged 18 to 29 with multiple sclerosis. Each CDR3 is given without its conserved first and last residue. A D gene is named only where the DNA matches it firmly. Some rows have no size entry. The others give once, few or many, or a class for an expanded clone.

v_call: TRBV10-3
clone_size: many
d_call: .
cdr3_aa: AISAGVEQY

v_call: TRBV5-5
clone_size: many
d_call: TRBD1
cdr3_aa: ASSPRTGAGANVLT

v_call: TRBV12-3/TRBV12-4
clone_size: many
d_call: TRBD2
cdr3_aa: AIGVSGRVYNEQF

v_call: TRBV5-1
clone_size: many
d_call: .
cdr3_aa: ASRGSGGYT

v_call: TRBV4-1
clone_size: many
d_call: .
cdr3_aa: ASSHTGRGQPQH

v_call: TRBV5-1
clone_size: many
d_call: .
cdr3_aa: ASSGWSADTQY

v_call: TRBV9
clone_size: many
d_call: .
cdr3_aa: ASSSYGGADQPQN

v_call: TRBV29-1
clone_size: many
d_call: TRBD1
cdr3_aa: SVLTGVEGQPQN

v_call: TRBV7-8
clone_size: many
d_call: .
cdr3_aa: ASSPYMGGISNQPQH

v_call: TRBV9
clone_size: many
d_call: .
cdr3_aa: ASSEAGGSNQPQH

v_call: TRBV19
clone_size: many
d_call: .
cdr3_aa: ASGGTGNQPQH

v_call: TRBV10-3
clone_size: many
d_call: TRBD1
cdr3_aa: AITAEGAGVPRENTEAF

v_call: TRBV12-3/TRBV12-4
clone_size: many
d_call: TRBD1
cdr3_aa: ASSLVTGFYEQY

v_call: TRBV5-1
clone_size: .
d_call: .
cdr3_aa: ASSSDSGDQPQN

v_call: TRBV6-5
clone_size: many
d_call: .
cdr3_aa: ASSRTNTDTQY

v_call: TRBV6-5
clone_size: many
d_call: .
cdr3_aa: ASSSISGELF

v_call: TRBV4-2
clone_size: many
d_call: .
cdr3_aa: ASSPSSRGAADTQY

v_call: TRBV11-2
clone_size: many
d_call: .
cdr3_aa: ASSPRGQSYNEQF

v_call: TRBV7-8
clone_size: many
d_call: .
cdr3_aa: ASSLQGIGSAEAF

v_call: TRBV5-8
clone_size: many
d_call: .
cdr3_aa: ASGREETQY

v_call: TRBV12-3/TRBV12-4
clone_size: many
d_call: TRBD1
cdr3_aa: ASSFWDRNYEQY

v_call: TRBV5-1
clone_size: few
d_call: .
cdr3_aa: ASSLGLVRGSSTDTQY

v_call: TRBV3-1
clone_size: many
d_call: .
cdr3_aa: ASSQHPPGAGNSPLH

v_call: TRBV9
clone_size: many
d_call: TRBD1
cdr3_aa: ASSVGTGDYEQY

v_call: TRBV20-1
clone_size: many
d_call: .
cdr3_aa: SARVSRLNTEAF

v_call: TRBV7-2
clone_size: many
d_call: TRBD2
cdr3_aa: ASSFALAVGYTDTQY

v_call: TRBV7-9
clone_size: many
d_call: .
cdr3_aa: ASSSDGSRYEQY

v_call: TRBV5-1
clone_size: many
d_call: .
cdr3_aa: ASSLDRLNEQF

v_call: TRBV7-2
clone_size: many
d_call: TRBD1
cdr3_aa: ASSWTGSHEQY

v_call: TRBV12-3/TRBV12-4
clone_size: many
d_call: TRBD2
cdr3_aa: ASRPASGRETQY

v_call: TRBV6-6
clone_size: many
d_call: .
cdr3_aa: ASSYDRAPGGGEAF

v_call: TRBV15
clone_size: many
d_call: TRBD1
cdr3_aa: ATSTGTASYGYT

v_call: TRBV6-2/TRBV6-3
clone_size: many
d_call: TRBD1
cdr3_aa: ASSYWAARGQYNEQF

v_call: TRBV2
clone_size: many
d_call: .
cdr3_aa: ASRSLGSYEQY

v_call: TRBV5-1
clone_size: .
d_call: .
cdr3_aa: ASSTYRVSKGDTQY

v_call: TRBV27
clone_size: many
d_call: TRBD2
cdr3_aa: ASSPPGSGSYNEQF

v_call: TRBV7-9
clone_size: many
d_call: TRBD1
cdr3_aa: ASSSTDRDNTEAF

v_call: TRBV7-2
clone_size: few
d_call: .
cdr3_aa: ASSSSAGTNYEQY

v_call: TRBV5-1
clone_size: many
d_call: .
cdr3_aa: ASSRDPTNYNEQF

v_call: TRBV12-3/TRBV12-4
clone_size: many
d_call: TRBD2
cdr3_aa: ASSFTASGGYEQY

v_call: TRBV12-3/TRBV12-4
clone_size: many
d_call: .
cdr3_aa: ASSPPGGWQPQH

v_call: TRBV7-2
clone_size: many
d_call: .
cdr3_aa: ASSPLSLAKNIQY

v_call: TRBV7-6
clone_size: many
d_call: .
cdr3_aa: ASSLGTRREAF

v_call: TRBV5-1
clone_size: many
d_call: .
cdr3_aa: ASSLTAATNYGYT

v_call: TRBV29-1
clone_size: many
d_call: TRBD1
cdr3_aa: SAPGQGDGKAF